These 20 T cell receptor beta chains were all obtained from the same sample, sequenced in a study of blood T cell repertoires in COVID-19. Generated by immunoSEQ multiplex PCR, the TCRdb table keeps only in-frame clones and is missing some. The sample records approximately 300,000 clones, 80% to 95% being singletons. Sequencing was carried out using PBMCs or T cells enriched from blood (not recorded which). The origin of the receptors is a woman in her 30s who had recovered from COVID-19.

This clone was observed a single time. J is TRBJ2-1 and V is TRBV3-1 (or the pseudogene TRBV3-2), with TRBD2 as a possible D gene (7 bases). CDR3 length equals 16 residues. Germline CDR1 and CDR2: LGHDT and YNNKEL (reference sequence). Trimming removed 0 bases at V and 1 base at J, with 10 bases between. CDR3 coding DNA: TGTGCCAGCAGCCAAGAGGGGGGGCCTTCCTACAATGAGCAGTTCTTC. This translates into CASSQEGGPSYNEQFF.

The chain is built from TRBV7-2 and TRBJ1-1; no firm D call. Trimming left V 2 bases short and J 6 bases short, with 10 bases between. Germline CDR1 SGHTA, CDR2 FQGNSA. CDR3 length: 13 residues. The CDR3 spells CASSLLSESEAFF. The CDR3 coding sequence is TGTGCCAGCAGCTTATTGTCCGAGTCTGAAGCTTTCTTT.

The CDR3 DNA is TGTGCCAGCTCACGGTCAGGGGGACTAGCGGGGATCAATGAGCAGTTCTTC. It specifies CASSRSGGLAGINEQFF. This chain links TRBV18 with TRBJ2-1; 13 bases map to TRBD2. The V gene end was trimmed by 4 bases and the J gene end by 6 bases; junction bases not matched to a gene: 9. Looked up from germline, CDR1 is KGHSH and CDR2 is LQKENI. This CDR3 comprises 17 residues.

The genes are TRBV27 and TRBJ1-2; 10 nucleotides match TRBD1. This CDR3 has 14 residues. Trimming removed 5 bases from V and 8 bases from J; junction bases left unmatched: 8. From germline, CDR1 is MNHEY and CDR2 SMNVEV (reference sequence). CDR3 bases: TGTGCCAGCAGTCCAAGGACGACAGGGGGCGGCTACACCTTC. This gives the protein CASSPRTTGGGYTF.

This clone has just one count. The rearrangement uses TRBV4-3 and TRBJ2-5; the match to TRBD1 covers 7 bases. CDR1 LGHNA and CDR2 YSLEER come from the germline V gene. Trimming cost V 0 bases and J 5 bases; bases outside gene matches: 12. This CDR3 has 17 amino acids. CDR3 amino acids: CASSQDLLGQVGETQYF. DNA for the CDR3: TGCGCCAGCAGCCAAGATCTCCTCGGACAGGTGGGGGAGACCCAGTACTTC.

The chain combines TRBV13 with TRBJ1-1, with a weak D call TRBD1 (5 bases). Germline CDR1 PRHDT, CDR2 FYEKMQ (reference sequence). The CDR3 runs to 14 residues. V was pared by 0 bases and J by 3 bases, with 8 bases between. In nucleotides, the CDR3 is TGTGCCAGCAGCTTAGGAGGCAGGGACACTGAAGCTTTCTTT. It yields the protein CASSLGGRDTEAFF.

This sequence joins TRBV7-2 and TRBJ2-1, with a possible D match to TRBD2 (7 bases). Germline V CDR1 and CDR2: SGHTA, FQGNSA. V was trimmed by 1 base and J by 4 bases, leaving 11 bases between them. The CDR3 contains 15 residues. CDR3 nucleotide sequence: TGTGCCAGCAGCTTAGGAGGGGGGGAATACAATGAGCAGTTCTTC. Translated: CASSLGGGEYNEQFF.

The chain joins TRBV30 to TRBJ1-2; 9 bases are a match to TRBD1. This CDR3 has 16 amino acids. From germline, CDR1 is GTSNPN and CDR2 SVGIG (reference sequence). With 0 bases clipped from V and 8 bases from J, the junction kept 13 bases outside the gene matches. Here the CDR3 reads CAWSVSRGTGFLGYTF. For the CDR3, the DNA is TGTGCCTGGAGTGTCTCTAGGGGGACAGGGTTTTTGGGCTACACCTTC. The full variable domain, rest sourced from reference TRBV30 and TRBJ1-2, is SQTIHQWPATLVQPVGSPLSLECTVEGTSNPNLYWYRQAAGRGLQLLFYSVGIGQISSEVPQNLSASRPQDRQFILSSKKLLLSDSGFYLCAWSVSRGTGFLGYTFGSGTRLTVV.

CDR3 DNA sequence: TGTGCCAGCACAAACAGGTTGAACAATGAGCAGTTCTTC. This translates into CASTNRLNNEQFF. The V gene is TRBV28, the J gene TRBJ2-1, with a weak D call TRBD1 (5 bases). The CDR3 contains 13 residues. Germline V lookup: CDR1 MDHEN, CDR2 SYDVKM. Trimming removed 7 bases at V and 5 bases at J, with 12 bases between.

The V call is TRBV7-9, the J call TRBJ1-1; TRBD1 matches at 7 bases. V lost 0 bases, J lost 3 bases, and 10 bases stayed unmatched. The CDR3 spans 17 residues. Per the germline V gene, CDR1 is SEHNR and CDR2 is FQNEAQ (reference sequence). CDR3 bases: TGTGCCAGCAGCTTAGCCACAGGGGTTTTGGGGTACACTGAAGCTTTCTTT. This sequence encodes CASSLATGVLGYTEAFF.

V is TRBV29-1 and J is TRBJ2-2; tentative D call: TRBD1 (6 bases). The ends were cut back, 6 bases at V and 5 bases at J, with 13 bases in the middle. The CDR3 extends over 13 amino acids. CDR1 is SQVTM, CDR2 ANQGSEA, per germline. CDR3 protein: CSVGHPGTGELFF. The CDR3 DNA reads TGCAGCGTGGGACACCCGGGGACCGGGGAGCTGTTTTTT.

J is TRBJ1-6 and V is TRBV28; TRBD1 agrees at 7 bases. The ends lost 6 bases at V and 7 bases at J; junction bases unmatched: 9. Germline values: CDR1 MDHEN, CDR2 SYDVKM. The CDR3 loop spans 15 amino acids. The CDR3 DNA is TGTGCCAGCAGCCATGGGACAGTCACCAATTCACCCCTCCACTTT. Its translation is CASSHGTVTNSPLHF.

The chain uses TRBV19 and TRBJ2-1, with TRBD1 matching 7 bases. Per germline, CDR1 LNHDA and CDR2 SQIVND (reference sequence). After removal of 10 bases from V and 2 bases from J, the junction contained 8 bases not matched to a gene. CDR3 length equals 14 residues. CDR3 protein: CATRDRAPYNEQFF. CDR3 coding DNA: TGTGCCACTAGAGACAGGGCCCCCTACAATGAGCAGTTCTTC.

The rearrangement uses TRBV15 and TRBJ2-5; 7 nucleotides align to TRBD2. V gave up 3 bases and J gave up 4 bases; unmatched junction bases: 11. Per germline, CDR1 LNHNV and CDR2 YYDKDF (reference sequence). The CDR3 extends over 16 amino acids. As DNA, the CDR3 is TGTGCCACCAGCAGCGGTATAGCGGGTTGGGGAGAGACCCAGTACTTC. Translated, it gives CATSSGIAGWGETQYF. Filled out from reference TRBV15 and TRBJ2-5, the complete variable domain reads DAMVIQNPRYQVTQFGKPVTLSCSQTLNHNVMYWYQQKSSQAPKLLFHYYDKDFNNEADTPDNFQSRRPNTSFCFLDIRSPGLGDTAMYLCATSSGIAGWGETQYFGPGTRLLVL.

CDR3 sequence: CARETGQEISNQPQHF. In nucleotides, the CDR3 is TGTGCCAGGGAAACGGGACAGGAGATTAGCAATCAGCCCCAGCATTTT. The chain has TRBV3-1 (or the pseudogene TRBV3-2) and TRBJ1-5; 8 bases match TRBD1. The V gene's germline CDR1 is LGHDT and CDR2 YNNKEL (reference sequence). The CDR3 covers 16 residues. J was trimmed by 0 bases and V by 9 bases; bases with no gene match: 10.

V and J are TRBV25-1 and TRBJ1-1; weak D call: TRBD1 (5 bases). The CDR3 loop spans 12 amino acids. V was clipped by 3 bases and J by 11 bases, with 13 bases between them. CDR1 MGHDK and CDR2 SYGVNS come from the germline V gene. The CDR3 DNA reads TGTGCCAGCAGTGAGGGGCTCCGTGGGGCTTTCTTT. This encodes CASSEGLRGAFF.

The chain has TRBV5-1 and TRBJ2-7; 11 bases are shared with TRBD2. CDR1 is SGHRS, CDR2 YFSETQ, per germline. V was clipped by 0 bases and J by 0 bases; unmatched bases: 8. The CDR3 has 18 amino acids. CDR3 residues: CASSLALGTSGSSYEQYF. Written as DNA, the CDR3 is TGCGCCAGCAGCTTGGCCTTGGGGACTAGCGGTAGCTCCTACGAGCAGTACTTC.

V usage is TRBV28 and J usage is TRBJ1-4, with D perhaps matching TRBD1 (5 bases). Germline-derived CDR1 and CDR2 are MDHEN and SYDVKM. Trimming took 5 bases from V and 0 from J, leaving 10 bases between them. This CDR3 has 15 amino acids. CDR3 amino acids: CASSRLTATNEKLFF. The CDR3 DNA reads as TGTGCCAGCAGTCGGTTGACAGCAACTAATGAAAAACTGTTTTTT.

CDR3 amino acids: CASSPNGPQETQYF. The DNA of the CDR3 is TGTGCCAGCAGTCCAAATGGGCCTCAAGAGACCCAGTACTTC. This chain links TRBV27 with TRBJ2-5; D not certain. The germline CDR1 and CDR2 sequences are MNHEY and SMNVEV (reference sequence). Trimming left V 5 bases short and J 2 bases short, with 12 bases between. The CDR3 is made up of 14 amino acids.

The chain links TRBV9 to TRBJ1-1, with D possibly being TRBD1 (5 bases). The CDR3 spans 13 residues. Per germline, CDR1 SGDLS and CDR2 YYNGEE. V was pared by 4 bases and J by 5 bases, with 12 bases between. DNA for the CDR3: TGTGCCAGCAGCCCTGTGGGGGGGACTGAAGCTTTCTTT. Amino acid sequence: CASSPVGGTEAFF. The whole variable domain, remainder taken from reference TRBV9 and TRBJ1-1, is DSGVTQTPKHLITATGQRVTLRCSPRSGDLSVYWYQQSLDQGLQFLIQYYNGEERAKGNILERFSAQQFPDLHSELNLSSLELGDSALYFCASSPVGGTEAFFGQGTRLTVV.